The 7 T cell receptor beta chains given below trace back to one sample, sequenced in a study of spatial heterogeneity in lung cancer. TCRdb called the 5' RACE reads again in MiXCR, with one record for every CDR3 protein. The sample lists some 100,000 distinct CDR3 sequences, 12% occurring once. As for time point: sample taken at primary tumor resection. Sequencing was performed on whole RNA extracted from tumor and nontumor lung tissue, or from frozen PBMC, and the material was left unsorted. The sequencing here drew on PBMCs, taken at surgery. Receptors originate from a male donor with early-stage non-small cell lung cancer.

This clonotype has more than one count but fewer than ten. The chain has TRBV27 and TRBJ1-5; 8 positions agree with TRBD1. V gave up 6 bases and J gave up 0 bases; unmatched junction bases: 7. The CDR3 runs 16 residues. The germline gives CDR1 MNHEY, CDR2 SMNVEV (reference sequence). The CDR3 sequence: CASRPRTGPSNQPQHF. Written as DNA, the CDR3 is TGTGCCAGCAGACCCAGGACAGGGCCTAGCAATCAGCCCCAGCATTTT.

The table lists this clonotype with many counts. This chain links TRBV7-2 with TRBJ2-5; 7 positions agree with TRBD2. Per the germline V gene, CDR1 is SGHTA and CDR2 is FQGNSA. CDR3 length: 16 residues. J gave up 4 bases and V 4 bases, and 12 bases lay outside the gene matches. CDR3 sequence reads: CASSSLPGLRGETQYF. The CDR3 nucleotides read TGTGCCAGCAGCTCCCTTCCGGGACTAAGAGGAGAGACCCAGTACTTC. The whole variable domain, remainder taken from reference TRBV7-2 and TRBJ2-5, is GAGVSQSPSNKVTEKGKDVELRCDPISGHTALYWYRQSLGQGLEFLIYFQGNSAPDKSGLPSDRFSAERTGGSVSTLTIQRTQQEDSAVYLCASSSLPGLRGETQYFGPGTRLLVL.

The chain recombines TRBV6-2 or TRBV6-3 with TRBJ2-7; D gene unclear. CDR3 length: 14 amino acids. The ends were cut back, 2 bases at V and 6 bases at J, with 14 bases in the middle. Germline V lookup: CDR1 MNHEY, CDR2 SVGEGT. The CDR3 region is CASSYMADGGEQYF. CDR3 coding DNA: TGTGCCAGCAGTTACATGGCGGACGGCGGCGAGCAGTACTTC.

This clonotype was found a few times. This chain links TRBV5-8 with TRBJ2-1; weak D call: TRBD1 (5 bases). The CDR3 is made up of 13 amino acids. V dropped 4 bases and J dropped 8 bases, with 13 bases sitting between them. CDR1 is SGHTS and CDR2 is YDEGEE in the germline V gene. DNA of the CDR3: TGTGCCAGCAGCCAAGGGATAGGGGATGAGCAGTTCTTC. As protein: CASSQGIGDEQFF.

This clonotype was counted between two and nine times. The rearrangement links TRBV12-3 or TRBV12-4 to TRBJ2-5; unclear D gene. V was pared by 8 bases and J by 5 bases, with 9 bases between. This CDR3 spans 11 amino acids. The DNA of the CDR3 is TGTGCCAGCGCTGTACGGGAGACCCAGTACTTC. This gives the protein CASAVRETQYF.

The table lists this clonotype with a few counts. The V gene is TRBV14, the J gene TRBJ1-1; a weak D match, TRBD1 (6 bases). Between the trimmed V and J ends, which lost 1 base and 10 bases, there was a span of 13 bases. CDR1 and CDR2 from the germline V gene are SGHDN and FVKESK. This CDR3 is built from 13 residues. CDR3: CASSQVGRGAAFF. The CDR3 DNA reads TGTGCCAGCAGCCAAGTCGGGCGGGGGGCAGCTTTCTTT.

In this sample, this clonotype turned up many times. The V call is TRBV20-1, the J call TRBJ2-7; 9 bases are a match to TRBD1. V gave up 5 bases and J gave up 3 bases; unmatched junction bases: 5. The CDR3 runs to 13 residues. The germline CDR1 and CDR2 sequences are DFQATT and SNEGSKA (reference sequence). The CDR3: CSALRTGVYEQYF. The CDR3 DNA is TGCAGTGCTCTAAGGACAGGGGTCTACGAGCAGTACTTC.